This TCR beta chain was sequenced for a study of cytomegalovirus exposure and HLA in healthy donors. Broader study findings: Some TCR beta chains (about 170 of them) were listed as cytomegalovirus-associated. Later examination showed HLA-associated TCR beta chains had greater clonal expansion than equally common others.

Germline loops: CDR1 PRHDT, CDR2 FYEKMQ (reference sequence). CDR3 length: 14 residues. Trimming shortened V by 6 bases and J by 2 bases, and 14 bases separated the two germline ends. Regarding this clone: What it binds is unknown. Likely a read error: the CDR3 ends without its conserved phenylalanine or tryptophan.

Primers for the PCR totalled 60 Vbeta and 13 Jbeta. Per the original methods: Some 9.9 million of some 80 million unique TCR beta chains were shared, per a later count. TCRdb's copy holds only in-frame clones and misses some; the assay was immunoSEQ multiplex PCR. V, J and clone size derive from that table, while D and trimming were established from the DNA sequence. The sample contains a few hundred thousand clones, roughly 90% of which appear only once. The rearrangement links TRBV13 to TRBJ2-7; D possibly corresponds to TRBD1 (6 bases). Sequenced sample: PBMCs. This receptor was identified in a woman between 18 and 30 years old in good health and CMV-seronegative. The CDR3 region has the DNA TGTGCCAGCAGTCCCCCTGGACAGACCTACGAGCAGTACCTC. Translated: CASSPPGQTYEQYL.